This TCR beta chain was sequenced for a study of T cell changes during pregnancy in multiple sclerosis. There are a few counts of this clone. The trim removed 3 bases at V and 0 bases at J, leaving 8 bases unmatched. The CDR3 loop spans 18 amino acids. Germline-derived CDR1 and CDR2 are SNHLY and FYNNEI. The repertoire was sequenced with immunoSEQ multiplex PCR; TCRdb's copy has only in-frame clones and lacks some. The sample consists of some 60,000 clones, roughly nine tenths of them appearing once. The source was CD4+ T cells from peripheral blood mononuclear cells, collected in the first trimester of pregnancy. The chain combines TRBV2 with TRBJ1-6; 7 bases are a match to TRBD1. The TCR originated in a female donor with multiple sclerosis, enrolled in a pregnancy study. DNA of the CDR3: TGTGCCAGCAGTGATAAACAGGGGTCGGGCTCCTATAATTCACCCCTCCACTTT. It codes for CASSDKQGSGSYNSPLHF.